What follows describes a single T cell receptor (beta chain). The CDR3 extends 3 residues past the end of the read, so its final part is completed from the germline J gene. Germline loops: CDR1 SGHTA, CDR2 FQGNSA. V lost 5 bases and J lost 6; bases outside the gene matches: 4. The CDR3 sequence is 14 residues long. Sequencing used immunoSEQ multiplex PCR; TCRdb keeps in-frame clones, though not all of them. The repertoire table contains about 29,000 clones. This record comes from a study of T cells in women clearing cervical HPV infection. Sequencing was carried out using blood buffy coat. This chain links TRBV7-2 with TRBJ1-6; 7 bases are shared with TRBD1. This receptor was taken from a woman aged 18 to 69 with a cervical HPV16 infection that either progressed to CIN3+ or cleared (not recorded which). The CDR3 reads CASSPGQINSPLHF. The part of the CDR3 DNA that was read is TGTGCCAGCAGCCCGGGACAGATTAATTCACCC.